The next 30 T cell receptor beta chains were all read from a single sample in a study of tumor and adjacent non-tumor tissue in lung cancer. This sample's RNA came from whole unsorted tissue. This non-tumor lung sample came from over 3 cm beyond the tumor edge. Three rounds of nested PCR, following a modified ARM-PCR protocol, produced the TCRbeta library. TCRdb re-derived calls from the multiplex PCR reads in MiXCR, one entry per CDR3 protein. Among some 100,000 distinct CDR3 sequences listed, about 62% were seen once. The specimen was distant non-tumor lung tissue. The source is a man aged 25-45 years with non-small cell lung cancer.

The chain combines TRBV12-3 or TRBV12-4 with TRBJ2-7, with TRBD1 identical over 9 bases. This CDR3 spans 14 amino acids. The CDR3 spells CASCLQGASYEQYV. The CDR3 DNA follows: TGTGCCAGCTGTTTACAGGGGGCCTCCTACGAGCAGTACGTC.

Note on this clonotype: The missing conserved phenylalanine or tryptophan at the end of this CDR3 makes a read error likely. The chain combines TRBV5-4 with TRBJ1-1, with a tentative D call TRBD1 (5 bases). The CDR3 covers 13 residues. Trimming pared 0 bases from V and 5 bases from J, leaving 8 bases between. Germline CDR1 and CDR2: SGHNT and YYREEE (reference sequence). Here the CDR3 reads CASSLEGVTEAFI. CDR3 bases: TGTGCCAGCAGCTTGGAAGGGGTGACTGAAGCTTTCATT.

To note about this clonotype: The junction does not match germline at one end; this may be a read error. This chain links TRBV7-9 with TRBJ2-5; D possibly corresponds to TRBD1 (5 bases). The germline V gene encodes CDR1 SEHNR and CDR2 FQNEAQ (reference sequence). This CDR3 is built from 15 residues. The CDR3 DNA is TGTGCCGGCAGCTTAGTGGGGCGGAAGGGGGAGACCCAGTACTTC. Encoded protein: CAGSLVGRKGETQYF. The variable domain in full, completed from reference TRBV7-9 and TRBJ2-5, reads DTGVSQNPRHKITKRGQNVTFRCDPISEHNRLYWYRQTLGQGPEFLTYFQNEAQLEKSRLLSDRFSAERPKGSFSTLEIQRTEQGDSAMYLCAGSLVGRKGETQYFGPGTRLLVL.

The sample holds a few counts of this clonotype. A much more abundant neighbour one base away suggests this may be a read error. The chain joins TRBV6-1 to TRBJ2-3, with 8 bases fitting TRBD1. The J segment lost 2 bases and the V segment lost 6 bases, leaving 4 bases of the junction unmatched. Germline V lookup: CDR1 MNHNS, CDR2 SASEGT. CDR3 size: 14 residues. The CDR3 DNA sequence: TGTGCCAGCAGCCAGGACAGGGACACAGATACGCAGTATTTT. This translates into CASSQDRDTDTQYF.

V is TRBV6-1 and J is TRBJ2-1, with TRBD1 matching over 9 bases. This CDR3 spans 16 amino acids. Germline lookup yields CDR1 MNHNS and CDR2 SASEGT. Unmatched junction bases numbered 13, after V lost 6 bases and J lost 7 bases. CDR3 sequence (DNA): TGTGCCAGCAGCCTGACTGGGACAGGGCATGGGAATGAGCAGTTCTTC. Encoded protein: CASSLTGTGHGNEQFF.

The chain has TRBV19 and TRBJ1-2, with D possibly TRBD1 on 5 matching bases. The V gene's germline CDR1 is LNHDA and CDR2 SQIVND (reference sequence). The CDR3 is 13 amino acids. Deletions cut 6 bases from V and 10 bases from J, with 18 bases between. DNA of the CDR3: TGTGCCAGTAGCACACCGGGACGCAACGACTACACCTTC. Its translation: CASSTPGRNDYTF.

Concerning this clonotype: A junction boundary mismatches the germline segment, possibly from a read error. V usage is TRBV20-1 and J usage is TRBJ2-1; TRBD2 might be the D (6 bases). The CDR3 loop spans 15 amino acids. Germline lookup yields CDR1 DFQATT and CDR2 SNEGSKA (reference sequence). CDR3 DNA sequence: TGCAGTGCCCTGACCGGGGCTAGCGTTCACCATGAGCAGATCTTC. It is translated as CSALTGASVHHEQIF.

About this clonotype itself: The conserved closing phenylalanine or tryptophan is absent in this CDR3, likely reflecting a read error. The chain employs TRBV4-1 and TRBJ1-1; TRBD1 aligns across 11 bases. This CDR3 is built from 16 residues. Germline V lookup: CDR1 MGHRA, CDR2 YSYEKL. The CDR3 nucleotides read TGTGCCAGCAGCCCGGCCGGACAGGGGGCGAACGCTGAAGCTTTCTTA. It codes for CASSPAGQGANAEAFL.

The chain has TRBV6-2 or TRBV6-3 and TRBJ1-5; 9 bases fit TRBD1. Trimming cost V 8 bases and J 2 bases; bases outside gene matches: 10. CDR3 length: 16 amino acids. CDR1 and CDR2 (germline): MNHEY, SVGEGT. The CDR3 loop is CASRSGTGLGNQPQHF. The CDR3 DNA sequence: TGTGCCAGCCGGTCCGGGACAGGGCTTGGCAATCAGCCCCAGCATTTT.

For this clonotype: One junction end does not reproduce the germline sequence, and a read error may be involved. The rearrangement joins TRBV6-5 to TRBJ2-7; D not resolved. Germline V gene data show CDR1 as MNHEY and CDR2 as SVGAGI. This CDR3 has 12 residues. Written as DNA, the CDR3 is TGTACCAGCAGCCATGACGGATACGAGCAGTACTTC. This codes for CTSSHDGYEQYF.

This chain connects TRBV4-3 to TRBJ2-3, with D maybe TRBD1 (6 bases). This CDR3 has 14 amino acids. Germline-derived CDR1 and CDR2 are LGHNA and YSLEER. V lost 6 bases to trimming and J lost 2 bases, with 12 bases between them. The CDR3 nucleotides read TGCGCCAGCAGTCATGGGGGCTACACAGATACGCAGTATTTT. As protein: CASSHGGYTDTQYF.

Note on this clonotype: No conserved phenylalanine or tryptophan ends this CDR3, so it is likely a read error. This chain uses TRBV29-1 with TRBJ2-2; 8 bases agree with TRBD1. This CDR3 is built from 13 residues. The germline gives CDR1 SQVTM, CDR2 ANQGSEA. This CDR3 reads CSVGQGAGGDLFS. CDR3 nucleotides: TGCAGCGTTGGCCAGGGGGCGGGCGGGGATCTGTTTTCT.

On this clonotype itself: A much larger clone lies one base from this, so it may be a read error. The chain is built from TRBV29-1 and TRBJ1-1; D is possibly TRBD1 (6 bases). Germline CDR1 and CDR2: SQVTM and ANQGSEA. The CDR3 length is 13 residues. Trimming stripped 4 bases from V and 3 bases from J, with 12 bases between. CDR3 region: CSVGGGGYTEAFF. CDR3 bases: TGCAGCGTTGGGGGAGGGGGGTACACTGAAGCTTTCTTT. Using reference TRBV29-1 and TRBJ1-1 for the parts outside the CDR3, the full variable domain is SAVISQKPSRDICQRGTSLTIQCQVDSQVTMMFWYRQQPGQSLTLIATANQGSEATYESGFVIDKFPISRPNLTFSTLTVSNMSPEDSSIYLCSVGGGGYTEAFFGQGTRLTVV.

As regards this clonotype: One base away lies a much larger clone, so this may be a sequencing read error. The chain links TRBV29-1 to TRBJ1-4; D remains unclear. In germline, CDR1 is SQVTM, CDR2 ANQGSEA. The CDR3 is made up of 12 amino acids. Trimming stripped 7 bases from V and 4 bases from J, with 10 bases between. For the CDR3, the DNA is TGCAGCGCTACGACCAATAATGAAAAACTGTTTTTT. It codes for CSATTNNEKLFF.

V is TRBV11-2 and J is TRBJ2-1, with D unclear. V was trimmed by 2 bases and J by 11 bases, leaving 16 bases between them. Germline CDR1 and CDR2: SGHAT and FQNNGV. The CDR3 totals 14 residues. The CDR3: CASSLYSIVNQQFF. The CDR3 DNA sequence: TGTGCCAGCAGCTTATACAGTATTGTAAATCAGCAGTTCTTC.

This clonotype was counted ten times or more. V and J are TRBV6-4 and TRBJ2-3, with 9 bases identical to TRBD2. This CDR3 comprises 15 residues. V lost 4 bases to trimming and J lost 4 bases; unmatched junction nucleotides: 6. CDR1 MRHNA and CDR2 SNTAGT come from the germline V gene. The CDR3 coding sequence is TGTGCCAGCAGTGTGGCGGGGGGGCGCGCAGATACGCAGTATTTT. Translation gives CASSVAGGRADTQYF.

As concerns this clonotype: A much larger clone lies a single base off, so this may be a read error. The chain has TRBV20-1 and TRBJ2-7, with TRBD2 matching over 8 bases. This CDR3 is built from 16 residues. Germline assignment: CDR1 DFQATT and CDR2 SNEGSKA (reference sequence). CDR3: CSARPRTSGNSYVQYF. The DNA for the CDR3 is TGCAGTGCTAGACCTAGAACTAGCGGTAACTCCTACGTGCAGTACTTC.

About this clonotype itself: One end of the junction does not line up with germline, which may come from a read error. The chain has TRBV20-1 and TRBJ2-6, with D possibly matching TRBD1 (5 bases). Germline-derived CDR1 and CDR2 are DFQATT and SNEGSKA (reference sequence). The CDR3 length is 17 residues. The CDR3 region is CNVRVHLELSGANVLTF. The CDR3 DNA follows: TGCAATGTTAGGGTGCACCTAGAACTCTCTGGGGCTAACGTCCTGACTTTC.

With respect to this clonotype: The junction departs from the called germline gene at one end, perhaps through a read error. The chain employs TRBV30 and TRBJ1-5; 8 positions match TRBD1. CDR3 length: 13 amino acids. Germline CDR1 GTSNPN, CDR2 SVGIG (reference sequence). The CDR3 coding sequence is TGTGTCTGGGGGGACAGGAGCAATCAGCCCCAGCATTTT. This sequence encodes CVWGDRSNQPQHF.

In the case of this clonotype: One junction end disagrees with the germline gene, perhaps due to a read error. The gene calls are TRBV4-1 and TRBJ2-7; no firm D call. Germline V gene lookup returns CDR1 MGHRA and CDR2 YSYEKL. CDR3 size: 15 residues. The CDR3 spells CTSSSSLLPPPEQYF. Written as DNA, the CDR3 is TGCACCAGCAGTTCATCCCTACTCCCACCCCCCGAGCAGTACTTC.

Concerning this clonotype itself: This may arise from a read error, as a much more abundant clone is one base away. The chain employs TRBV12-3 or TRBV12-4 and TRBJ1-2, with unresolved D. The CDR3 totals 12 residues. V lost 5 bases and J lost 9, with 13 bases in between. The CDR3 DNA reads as TGTGCCAGCAGTCCAAATCTATATAGCTACACCTTC. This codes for CASSPNLYSYTF.

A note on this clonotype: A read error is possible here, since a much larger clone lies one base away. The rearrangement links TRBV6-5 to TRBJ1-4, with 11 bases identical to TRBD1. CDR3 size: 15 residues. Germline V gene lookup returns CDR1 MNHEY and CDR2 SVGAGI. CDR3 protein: CAGSYGTGGWEKLFF. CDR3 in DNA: TGTGCCGGCAGTTACGGGACAGGGGGATGGGAAAAACTGTTTTTT.

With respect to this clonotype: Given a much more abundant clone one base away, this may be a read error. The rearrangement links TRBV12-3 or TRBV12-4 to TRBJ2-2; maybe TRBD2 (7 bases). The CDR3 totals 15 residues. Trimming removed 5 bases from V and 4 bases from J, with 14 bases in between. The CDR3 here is CASSPAGASTGELFF. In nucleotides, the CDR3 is TGTGCCAGCAGTCCCGCGGGGGCCTCCACCGGGGAGCTGTTTTTT.

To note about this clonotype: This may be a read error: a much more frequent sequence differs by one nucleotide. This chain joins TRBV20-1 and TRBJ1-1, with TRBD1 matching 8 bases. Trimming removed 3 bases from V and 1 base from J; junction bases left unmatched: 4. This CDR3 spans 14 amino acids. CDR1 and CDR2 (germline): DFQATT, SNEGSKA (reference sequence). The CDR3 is CSASCGTGNTEAFF. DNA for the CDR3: TGCAGTGCTAGCTGCGGGACAGGGAACACTGAAGCTTTCTTT.

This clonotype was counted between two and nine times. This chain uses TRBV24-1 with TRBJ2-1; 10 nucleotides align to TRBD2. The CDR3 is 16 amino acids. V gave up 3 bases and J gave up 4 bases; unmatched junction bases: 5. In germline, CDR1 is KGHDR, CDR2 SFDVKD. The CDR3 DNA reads TGTGCCACCAGTGATCAACTAGCGGGAAGTTACAATGAGCAGTTCTTC. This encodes CATSDQLAGSYNEQFF.

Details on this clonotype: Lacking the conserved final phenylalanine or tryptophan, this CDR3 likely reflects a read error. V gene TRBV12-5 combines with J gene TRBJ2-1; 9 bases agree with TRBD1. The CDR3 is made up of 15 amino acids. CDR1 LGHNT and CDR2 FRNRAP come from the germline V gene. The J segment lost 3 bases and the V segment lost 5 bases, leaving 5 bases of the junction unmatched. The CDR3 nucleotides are TGTGCTAGTGGTCTCCGACAGGGGGGCTACAATGAGCAGTTCTTA. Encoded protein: CASGLRQGGYNEQFL.

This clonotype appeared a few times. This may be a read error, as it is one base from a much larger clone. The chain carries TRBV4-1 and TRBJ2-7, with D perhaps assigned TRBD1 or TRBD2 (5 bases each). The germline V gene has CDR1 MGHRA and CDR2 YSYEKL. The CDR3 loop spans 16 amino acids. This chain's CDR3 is CVSSQDLQGATYEQYF. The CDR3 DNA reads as TGCGTCAGCAGCCAGGACCTGCAGGGAGCGACCTACGAGCAGTACTTC.

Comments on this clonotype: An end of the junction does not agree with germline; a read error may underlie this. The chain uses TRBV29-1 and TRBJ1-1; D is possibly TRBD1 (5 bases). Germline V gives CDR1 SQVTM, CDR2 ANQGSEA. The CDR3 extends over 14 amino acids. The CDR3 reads CSVLTQGADTEALF. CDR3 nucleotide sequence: TGCAGCGTTCTTACTCAGGGAGCGGACACTGAAGCTCTCTTT.

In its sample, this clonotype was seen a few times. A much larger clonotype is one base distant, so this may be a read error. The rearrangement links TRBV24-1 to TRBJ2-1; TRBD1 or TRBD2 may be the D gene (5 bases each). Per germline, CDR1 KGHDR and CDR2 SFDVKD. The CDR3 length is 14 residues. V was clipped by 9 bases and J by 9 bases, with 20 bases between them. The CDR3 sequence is CATSGTPGKGEQFF. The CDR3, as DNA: TGTGCCACCTCTGGGACCCCAGGGAAGGGTGAGCAGTTCTTC.

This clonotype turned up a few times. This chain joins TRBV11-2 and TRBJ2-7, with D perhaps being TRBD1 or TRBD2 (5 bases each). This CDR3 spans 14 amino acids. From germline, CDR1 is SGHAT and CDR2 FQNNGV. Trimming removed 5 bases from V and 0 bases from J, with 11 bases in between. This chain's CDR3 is CASSGTRPSYEQYF. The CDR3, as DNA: TGTGCCAGCAGCGGGACGAGACCCTCCTACGAGCAGTACTTC.